The following is a T cell receptor beta chain sequence with its context. The target of this receptor is not known. Nothing much larger sits one base from this clone, and base qualities are not available. This record belongs to a study of T cells in Graves' hyperthyroidism and ophthalmopathy (dated by TCRdb to about 2019). In the study overall: Peripheral blood was collected at initial diagnosis, before any treatment. A discovery cohort of about a hundred patients, fewer than 50 with Graves' ophthalmopathy and more than 55 with stable Graves' hyperthyroidism, was used to find distinguishing TCR V-J signatures. Prospective prediction of ophthalmopathy was tested in an independent validation cohort of 18 to 20 hyperthyroidism patients and approximately 17 patients who later progressed to ophthalmopathy. For training and testing, the 110 or so patients in the discovery cohort were randomly divided in a 7:3 ratio. Thyroid tissue and blood T-cell repertoires from six Graves' hyperthyroidism patients were also compared in the study. Once sampling was done, hyperthyroidism patients were given methimazole at a starting dose of 30 mg daily, whereas ophthalmopathy patients were given high-dose intravenous methylprednisolone. The paper reports TCR Vbeta CDR3 sequencing of fewer than 150 peripheral blood samples: under 45 ophthalmopathy, roughly 74 hyperthyroidism and 17 progressor patients.

Here is what the overall study found, with its caveats: In validation, the model predicted progression to ophthalmopathy with around 71% sensitivity and roughly 75% specificity, a median of about 6.7 months before onset. Most expanded thyroid clonotypes (frequency above 0.001) were also detected in blood, suggesting blood repertoires may reflect thyroid immune responses. Sample size was not statistically predetermined, and blinding of investigators to group allocation was not performed. In cross-validation, a model built on a 13 V-J signature told ophthalmopathy apart from stable hyperthyroidism with 87.88% sensitivity and about 81% specificity, and in testing the same model reached 80%/75%.

TCR beta CDR3 regions were amplified from RNA transcripts. The first round of RT-PCR for the TCR CDR3 was performed with the HTBI primer set and the Qiagen OneStep RT-PCR kit. The libraries were constructed in a second round of multiplex PCR and then size-selected and purified. Libraries were sequenced paired-end with 100 bp reads on an Illumina HiSeq2000. The study's processing was this. SOAPnuke was used to process the raw data, removing reads that contained adapters or uncalled bases, had a mean Phred below 15, or lacked an exact match to the constant primer or identifier. High-quality paired reads were merged using COPE v1.2.5, and each unique nucleotide sequence was defined as a clonotype. Clonotypes were aligned to IMGT TRBV, TRBD and TRBJ reference segments using MiTCR v1.1. The analysis included only V-J combinations with a frequency above 0.0001, which together covered 99% to 99.2% of the repertoires. The TCS score was defined as F50 (clonal expansion) divided by E x V (chaos), with BLOSUM62-based TCRdist calculated between CDR3 peptides within each V-J. Welch's t-statistics and random forest reduced fewer than 550 V-J features to some 14, which were used in a naive Bayes classifier (R e1071). Thyroid-blood repertoire similarity was quantified with the Morisita-Horn index. TCRdb redid the processing of the public reads, applying fastp at Q25 and MiXCR, and retained in-frame beta chains. Here each entry gathers all rows of one CDR3 protein and keeps the most common genes and DNA. TCRdb, not the authors, supplied the V and J calls. This sample comprises roughly 800,000 distinct CDR3 sequences, around 38% of them detected only once. Around 9.3% of the sample comes from the top ten.

A patient counted as having stable Graves' hyperthyroidism if no progression to ophthalmopathy occurred over 18 months of follow-up. The hyperthyroidism patients were between 18 and 65 years old and newly diagnosed, with a disease duration of less than 2 months. Patients with uncontrolled infections, other autoimmune diseases, pregnancy or lactation were excluded. Diagnoses were based on clinical symptoms, serum thyroxine and TRAb, thyroid ultrasound and orbital computed tomography. PBMCs were isolated from about 9 ml of fresh peripheral blood by Ficoll-Paque density gradient centrifugation. Total RNA was extracted with Trizol reagent, and quality was checked on an Agilent 2100 Bioanalyzer. Trimming takes 2 bases from V and 4 bases from J, and the germline ends sit 14 bases apart. Its CDR3 holds 15 amino acids, cysteine through phenylalanine. CDR3 DNA only is kept here, 45 bases in frame from base 1. According to the germline V gene (reference sequence), CDR1 reads DFQATT and CDR2 reads SNEGSKA.

Sequencing was done on a sample of blood. The sequence is built from TRBV20-1 and TRBJ2-2; the D gene assignment is perhaps TRBD1 or TRBD2, with each matching 5 bases. The sequence was obtained from a man between 18 and 29 years old with Graves' hyperthyroidism. The CDR3 reads CSARHRDVSTGELFF. The DNA is TGCAGTGCTAGACACCGGGACGTAAGCACCGGGGAGCTGTTTTTT.